A selection of T cell receptor beta chains follows, all from one sample in a study of T cells in localized non-small cell lung cancer. Sequencing used immunoSEQ multiplex PCR; TCRdb keeps in-frame clones, though not all of them. This table has some 64,000 clones, around 90% appearing once. The sample was peripheral blood, taken before any cancer treatment. These receptors all stem from a woman aged 35 to 70 with stage I lung adenocarcinoma. CDR3s include the opening cysteine and the closing phenylalanine or tryptophan. The order of the fields is V gene, CDR3 length, J gene, CDR3 protein.

TRBV9	13	TRBJ2-5	CASSAAMQETQYF
TRBV11-2	15	TRBJ2-1	CASSSKRDSYNEQFF
TRBV7-9	14	TRBJ1-2	CASSSAGTGPSYTF
TRBV27	15	TRBJ2-1	CASSPNRRGPGEQFF
TRBV11-2	17	TRBJ2-3	CASSLDGTGASTDTQYF
TRBV18	14	TRBJ1-3	CASSPTSALVTIYF
TRBV18	16	TRBJ2-3	CASSPIGGGTTDTQYF
TRBV5-1	16	TRBJ2-3	CASSRPRTGGTDTQYF
TRBV28	17	TRBJ2-1	CASSLAREGSSYNEQFF
TRBV2	12	TRBJ2-2	CASSGTSGELFF
TRBV6-1	15	TRBJ1-3	CASSEAGRLGNTIYF
TRBV5-1	15	TRBJ1-4	CASSSAGTMEEKLFF
TRBV28	15	TRBJ1-1	CASTPFGGDGVEAFF
TRBV4-3	20	TRBJ1-4	CASSRLTPGQGYWANEKLFF
TRBV28	17	TRBJ2-2	CASFLSRPGQRTGELFF
TRBV11-2	13	TRBJ1-1	CASSTDTNTEAFF
TRBV9	13	TRBJ1-1	CASSVDANTEAFF
TRBV6-1	14	TRBJ2-5	CASSEATPQETQYF
TRBV5-6	16	TRBJ2-2	CASNIRDRGRPGELFF